Sequencing of this T cell receptor (beta chain) was carried out in a study of vaccination effects on CD4 cells after COVID-19. Study-wide points: Spike-reactive clones present post-vaccine in convalescents were predominantly new vaccine-induced clones.

Data came from immunoSEQ multiplex PCR; TCRdb stores just in-frame clones and leaves some out. The sample consists of some 40,000 clones, 76% of them appearing once. To note about this clone: Its target is not known.

Culture proceeded for under twelve days, and CD4+ T cells were then isolated. Infection with SARS-CoV-2 occurred in the person between March and December 2020, and PCR confirmed it. Each participant was given two doses of one vaccine (BNT162b2 or mRNA-1273). CDR1 is SGHTA, CDR2 FQGTGA, per germline. CDR3 length: 14 amino acids. V dropped 3 bases and J dropped 2 bases, with 9 bases sitting between them. The sequenced sample was CD4+ T cells from PBMCs cultured without peptide, obtained after COVID-19 vaccination. The TCR sequence derives from a human donor who had a prior SARS-CoV-2 infection. The chain employs TRBV7-3 and TRBJ2-3; D tentatively fits TRBD1 or TRBD2 (5 bases each). The CDR3 nucleotides are TGTGCCAGCAGCTTTGGGGGAAACACAGATACGCAGTATTTT. This encodes CASSFGGNTDTQYF.